The 17 T cell receptor beta chains in this list originate from one sample, sequenced in a study of response to subunit inactivated influenza vaccine. TCRdb recomputed calls from the RT-PCR reads with MiXCR, one row per CDR3 protein. The repertoire includes 530,000 or so distinct CDR3 sequences, approximately 14% of them detected once, and over 8.5% sits in the top ten. This specimen consisted of PBMCs from blood, obtained 11 to 12 days after vaccination. The source is a man over 45 who received an inactivated influenza vaccine.

The chain uses TRBV30 and TRBJ1-4; D remains unclear. This CDR3 is 14 amino acids long. The germline CDR1 and CDR2 sequences are GTSNPN and SVGIG (reference sequence). Between the trimmed V and J ends, which lost 1 base and 4 bases, there was a span of 10 bases. For the CDR3, the DNA is TGTGCCTGGAGTGCCCGACTGATTAATGAAAAACTGTTTTTT. Translating it yields CAWSARLINEKLFF.

The chain joins TRBV5-8 to TRBJ2-3, with unresolved D. The CDR3 contains 15 residues. Trimming took off 1 base at V and 2 bases at J, with 11 bases between the two ends. CDR1 and CDR2 from the germline V gene are SGHTS and YDEGEE. CDR3 region: CASSLLGYTTDTQYF. In nucleotides, the CDR3 is TGTGCCAGCAGCTTGTTGGGATATACCACAGATACGCAGTATTTT.

This clonotype was recorded a few times. V is TRBV24-1 and J is TRBJ2-1; 7 bases map to TRBD2. This CDR3 is built from 15 residues. Germline V gives CDR1 KGHDR, CDR2 SFDVKD. The V gene end was trimmed by 10 bases and the J gene end by 5 bases; junction bases not matched to a gene: 13. The CDR3 protein is CATVSAGDPNNEQFF. The CDR3 DNA follows: TGTGCCACTGTTTCGGCGGGGGACCCCAACAATGAGCAGTTCTTC.

This clonotype was counted a few times. This rearrangement joins TRBV20-1 to TRBJ2-3; 12 bases are a match to TRBD2. The CDR3 totals 19 residues. The V segment lost 6 bases and the J segment 0 bases; nucleotides outside the gene matches: 16. Per germline, CDR1 DFQATT and CDR2 SNEGSKA (reference sequence). CDR3 sequence: CSARTLPGLAGSSTDTQYF. The CDR3 DNA reads TGCAGTGCCCGTACCCTCCCGGGACTAGCGGGCAGTAGCACAGATACGCAGTATTTT.

The V gene is TRBV11-2, the J gene TRBJ2-1; 12 bases agree with TRBD2. The J segment lost 9 bases and the V segment lost 6 bases, leaving 12 bases of the junction unmatched. This CDR3 has 16 amino acids. CDR1 and CDR2 from the germline V gene are SGHAT and FQNNGV. CDR3 amino acids: CASRSIPSGRAGEQFF. The CDR3 DNA follows: TGTGCCAGCAGATCTATCCCTAGCGGGAGGGCCGGTGAGCAGTTCTTC. Looking up the rest from reference TRBV11-2 and TRBJ2-1 gives the full variable domain: EAGVAQSPRYKIIEKRQSVAFWCNPISGHATLYWYQQILGQGPKLLIQFQNNGVVDDSQLPKDRFSAERLKGVDSTLKIQPAKLEDSAVYLCASRSIPSGRAGEQFFGPGTRLTVL.

This clonotype has more than one count but fewer than ten. The rearrangement uses TRBV4-1 and TRBJ2-5; 10 bases are a match to TRBD1. The V gene end was trimmed by 2 bases and the J gene end by 5 bases; junction bases not matched to a gene: 5. This CDR3 is built from 15 residues. The V gene's germline CDR1 is MGHRA and CDR2 YSYEKL. The DNA of the CDR3 is TGCGCCAGCAGCCAACCCGGGACAGGGGTCGAGACCCAGTACTTC. This sequence encodes CASSQPGTGVETQYF.

This clonotype was observed a few times. The V and J genes are TRBV15 and TRBJ2-3, with TRBD2 identical over 9 bases. CDR3 length: 15 residues. J was trimmed by 3 bases and V by 5 bases; bases with no gene match: 6. Germline V lookup: CDR1 LNHNV, CDR2 YYDKDF (reference sequence). The CDR3 region has the DNA TGTGCCACCAGCTTCCGGACTAGCGAAACAGATACGCAGTATTTT. Protein sequence: CATSFRTSETDTQYF.

The chain uses TRBV5-5 and TRBJ2-2; no reliable D call. V lost 4 bases and J lost 5, with 9 bases in between. CDR1 and CDR2 (germline): SGHKS, YYEKEE (reference sequence). This CDR3 spans 13 amino acids. The CDR3 coding sequence is TGTGCCAGCAGCCGGGTGGATACCGGGGAGCTGTTTTTT. Protein: CASSRVDTGELFF.

This clonotype was detected a few times. The chain links TRBV11-2 to TRBJ2-7; no clear D. CDR1 SGHAT and CDR2 FQNNGV come from the germline V gene. The CDR3 contains 14 residues. V was trimmed by 4 bases and J by 2 bases, leaving 12 bases between them. Here the CDR3 reads CASSSLGGTYEQYF. In DNA, the CDR3 is TGTGCCAGCAGCTCCCTCGGCGGAACCTACGAGCAGTACTTC. Filled out from reference TRBV11-2 and TRBJ2-7, the complete variable domain reads EAGVAQSPRYKIIEKRQSVAFWCNPISGHATLYWYQQILGQGPKLLIQFQNNGVVDDSQLPKDRFSAERLKGVDSTLKIQPAKLEDSAVYLCASSSLGGTYEQYFGPGTRLTVT.

This clonotype was seen a few times. The V call is TRBV28, the J call TRBJ2-1; 10 bases fit TRBD1. V dropped 6 bases and J dropped 7; count of bases not matched to a gene: 6. Germline values: CDR1 MDHEN, CDR2 SYDVKM. CDR3 length: 14 residues. CDR3 loop: CASRVGTGENEQFF. CDR3 in DNA: TGTGCCAGCAGGGTTGGGACAGGGGAGAATGAGCAGTTCTTC.

This clonotype has just a few counts. CDR3 coding DNA: TGCGCCAGCAGCCATAGCGGGGCAAGCACAGATACGCAGTATTTT. Encoded protein: CASSHSGASTDTQYF. This chain links TRBV4-3 with TRBJ2-3; 8 bases agree with TRBD2. The ends lost 3 bases at V and 0 bases at J; junction bases unmatched: 2. This CDR3 contains 15 residues. CDR1 LGHNA and CDR2 YSLEER come from the germline V gene.

This clonotype has just a few counts. The rearrangement uses TRBV20-1 and TRBJ2-1, with 8 positions matching TRBD2. The germline V gene has CDR1 DFQATT and CDR2 SNEGSKA (reference sequence). The V segment lost 0 bases and the J segment 14 bases; nucleotides outside the gene matches: 12. The CDR3 contains 14 residues. The CDR3 DNA reads as TGCAGTGCTAGAGACCCGGGACTAGTACTAATGAAGTTCTTC. Protein product: CSARDPGLVLMKFF.

The rearrangement links TRBV29-1 to TRBJ2-5; the match to TRBD2 covers 12 bases. The germline gives CDR1 SQVTM, CDR2 ANQGSEA. This CDR3 contains 15 residues. Losses at the gene ends were 6 bases for V and 3 bases for J; bases not matched to a gene: 8. In DNA form, the CDR3 reads TGCAGCGTCCTCCCCCGGACTAGCGGGGAAGAGACCCAGTACTTC. Protein product: CSVLPRTSGEETQYF.

This clonotype was seen a handful of times. The gene calls are TRBV27 and TRBJ2-1; unclear D gene. The CDR3 is 12 amino acids. Germline CDR1 and CDR2: MNHEY and SMNVEV (reference sequence). V was shortened by 10 bases and J by 4 bases, with 11 bases between the two germline ends. CDR3 sequence (DNA): TGTGCCACTACCGGGTCATACAATGAGCAGTTCTTC. Translating it yields CATTGSYNEQFF.

V is TRBV5-1 and J is TRBJ2-1; D possibly uses TRBD1 or TRBD2 (6 bases each). Looked up from germline, CDR1 is SGHRS and CDR2 is YFSETQ. There are 16 residues in the CDR3. Trimming left V 0 bases short and J 10 bases short, with 20 bases between. DNA for the CDR3: TGCGCCAGCAGCTTGGCCGTGTGGGGGGCCGTTGGCGAGCAGTTCTTC. Amino acids: CASSLAVWGAVGEQFF.

The CDR3 DNA sequence: TGTGCCAGCAGCCCCACCACTAGGAGTATGACAGATACGCAGTATTTT. This sequence encodes CASSPTTRSMTDTQYF. This chain joins TRBV7-9 and TRBJ2-3, with a weak D call TRBD2 (5 bases). V was pared by 5 bases and J by 3 bases, with 18 bases between. Per germline, CDR1 SEHNR and CDR2 FQNEAQ (reference sequence). The CDR3 covers 16 residues.

This clonotype has only a few counts. The gene calls are TRBV5-1 and TRBJ2-6, with no clear D. The length of the CDR3 is 16 residues. The germline V gene has CDR1 SGHRS and CDR2 YFSETQ. Trimming cost V 1 base and J 0 bases, with 8 bases left between them. CDR3 protein: CASSLRPSSGANVLTF. In nucleotides, the CDR3 is TGCGCCAGCAGCTTGCGTCCGAGCTCTGGGGCCAACGTCCTGACTTTC.